Each of the 10 T cell receptor beta chains below was sequenced from the same sample in a study of graft-versus-host responses after intestinal transplantation. To release intraepithelial and lamina propria lymphocytes, the graft tissue was processed. Produced via immunoSEQ multiplex PCR; TCRdb's table is partial and in-frame only. The table lists over 15,000 clones, just under 75% of them singletons. The sequenced sample was ileum tissue, obtained 14 days after transplant. Every receptor here comes from a human patient who received an intestinal transplant, so some T cells may come from the graft donor.

This rearrangement joins TRBV18 to TRBJ2-1; 9 positions match TRBD1. The CDR3 has 16 residues. J lost 7 bases, V lost 3 bases, and 10 bases had no gene match. Germline loops: CDR1 KGHSH, CDR2 LQKENI. Here the CDR3 DNA reads TGTGCCAGCTCACCCTCTCGGGACAGGGAAAGAAATGAGCAGTTCTTC. Protein sequence: CASSPSRDRERNEQFF.

The CDR3 bases are TGTGCCACGACAGGGAAAATCTACGAGCAGTACTTC. Protein product: CATTGKIYEQYF. This sequence joins TRBV15 and TRBJ2-7; 7 bases map to TRBD1. The length of the CDR3 is 12 residues. CDR1 LNHNV and CDR2 YYDKDF come from the germline V gene (reference sequence). The V segment lost 9 bases and the J segment 3 bases; nucleotides outside the gene matches: 5.

This sequence joins TRBV19 and TRBJ2-3; 7 bases line up with TRBD1. The CDR3 covers 16 residues. CDR1 LNHDA and CDR2 SQIVND come from the germline V gene (reference sequence). With 6 bases clipped from V and 4 bases from J, the junction kept 13 bases outside the gene matches. This CDR3 is CASSEDIGGGPDTQYF. The CDR3, as DNA: TGTGCCAGTAGCGAAGACATAGGGGGCGGCCCAGATACGCAGTATTTT.

The chain employs TRBV9 and TRBJ2-2; a weak D match, TRBD2 (5 bases). Trimming left V 0 bases short and J 5 bases short, with 14 bases between. Germline assignment: CDR1 SGDLS and CDR2 YYNGEE. This CDR3 has 16 amino acids. The CDR3 spells CASSVEVSEGTGELFF. The CDR3 region has the DNA TGTGCCAGCAGCGTAGAAGTTAGCGAAGGTACCGGGGAGCTGTTTTTT.

This clone was seen only a few times. The J gene is TRBJ2-3, the V gene TRBV19, with 10 nucleotides matching TRBD1. Per the germline V gene, CDR1 is LNHDA and CDR2 is SQIVND (reference sequence). Trimming removed 6 bases from V and 5 bases from J; junction bases left unmatched: 5. CDR3 length equals 14 residues. The CDR3 sequence is CASRRQGAVDTQYF. The CDR3 bases are TGTGCCAGTAGGAGACAGGGGGCAGTAGATACGCAGTATTTT.

The J gene is TRBJ2-3, the V gene TRBV18; perhaps TRBD2 as D (6 bases). Germline assignment: CDR1 KGHSH and CDR2 LQKENI. The CDR3 sequence is 15 residues long. Trimming pared 3 bases from V and 0 bases from J, leaving 10 bases between. CDR3 DNA sequence: TGTGCCAGCTCACCTCCGACTAGGAGCACAGATACGCAGTATTTT. Translating gives CASSPPTRSTDTQYF.

This rearrangement joins TRBV29-1 to TRBJ2-7; 12 bases are a match to TRBD1. Per the germline V gene, CDR1 is SQVTM and CDR2 is ANQGSEA. Unmatched junction bases numbered 5, after V lost 4 bases and J lost 7 bases. The CDR3 is 13 residues long. CDR3 residues: CSVGGQGAREQYF. In DNA, the CDR3 is TGCAGCGTTGGGGGACAGGGGGCCAGGGAGCAGTACTTC.

The gene calls are TRBV13 and TRBJ1-4; D remains ambiguous. V dropped 1 base and J dropped 5 bases, with 5 bases sitting between them. Germline CDR1 and CDR2: PRHDT and FYEKMQ (reference sequence). This CDR3 region has 13 residues. The CDR3 nucleotides read TGTGCCAGCAGCTTAGCCCCAAATGAAAAACTGTTTTTT. This encodes CASSLAPNEKLFF. Variable domain in full (rest from reference TRBV13 and TRBJ1-4): AAGVIQSPRHLIKEKRETATLKCYPIPRHDTVYWYQQGPGQDPQFLISFYEKMQSDKGSIPDRFSAQQFSDYHSELNMSSLELGDSALYFCASSLAPNEKLFFGSGTQLSVL.

The CDR3 is CASSPPLSIYNEQFF. The DNA for the CDR3 is TGTGCCAGCTCACCACCGTTGTCTATCTACAATGAGCAGTTCTTC. V gene TRBV18 combines with J gene TRBJ2-1; D ambiguous. The germline V gene encodes CDR1 KGHSH and CDR2 LQKENI. Trimming cost V 0 bases and J 3 bases, with 9 bases left between them. The CDR3 consists of 15 residues.

V is TRBV28 and J is TRBJ2-7; TRBD1 or TRBD2 may be the D gene (7 bases each). The CDR3 is made up of 16 amino acids. The V end was cut by 6 bases, the J end by 3 bases, with 21 bases between. Germline values: CDR1 MDHEN, CDR2 SYDVKM. The CDR3 nucleotides read TGTGCCAGCAGCGAGGGGGGGACAGCCCTCCTCTACGAGCAGTACTTC. The encoded protein is CASSEGGTALLYEQYF. Supplemented by reference TRBV28 and TRBJ2-7, the full variable domain reads DVKVTQSSRYLVKRTGEKVFLECVQDMDHENMFWYRQDPGLGLRLIYFSYDVKMKEKGDIPEGYSVSREKKERFSLILESASTNQTSMYLCASSEGGTALLYEQYFGPGTRLTVT.